These 15 T cell receptor beta chains were all obtained from the same sample, sequenced in a study of vaccination and CD4 T cells after COVID-19 (dated by TCRdb to the early 2020s). Libraries were made using PCR. Instrument used: Illumina iSeq 100. TCR sequencing of DNA from cultured CD4+ T cells used the Oncomine TCR Beta short-read assay at the Johns Hopkins FTIC core. TCRdb took the public reads, trimmed them with fastp at Q25, ran MiXCR for clone calling and kept in-frame beta chains. Every CDR3 protein is listed once, alongside the most common genes and DNA of its rows. The sample contains about 10,000 distinct CDR3 sequences, roughly 59% of them found a single time. Approximately 15% of the sample is in the top ten clones. The sample's treatment or condition label, in plain terms: roughly 11-day PBMC culture with coronavirus spike peptide pools or control peptides (ViraFEST assay). The antigens these receptors bind are not known.

What was sequenced was CD4+ T cells from blood, cultured in vitro. The source of these receptors is a human donor who had recovered from COVID-19.

This clonotype was found a few times. DNA for the CDR3: TGTGCCAGCAGCTCTCTGACTAGCGGGGGTTCAGATACGCAGTATTTT. Translation gives CASSSLTSGGSDTQYF. The chain has TRBV7-6 and TRBJ2-3; 12 bases align to TRBD2. J gave up 4 bases and V 4 bases, and 6 bases lay outside the gene matches. The CDR3 covers 16 residues. From germline, CDR1 is SGHVS and CDR2 FNYEAQ.

The sample holds one count of this clonotype. The CDR3 sequence is CASSFGGGSYNEQFF. The CDR3 nucleotides are TGTGCCAGCAGCTTCGGCGGGGGCTCCTACAATGAGCAGTTCTTC. The V call is TRBV11-3, the J call TRBJ2-1, with 7 bases lining up with TRBD2. The V gene's germline CDR1 is SGHNT and CDR2 YENEEA. The CDR3 contains 15 residues. Trimming removed 3 bases from V and 0 bases from J; junction bases left unmatched: 2. The variable domain in full, completed from reference TRBV11-3 and TRBJ2-1, reads EAGVVQSPRYKIIEKKQPVAFWCNPISGHNTLYWYLQNLGQGPELLIRYENEEAVDDSQLPKDRFSAERLKGVDSTLKIQPAELGDSAVYLCASSFGGGSYNEQFFGPGTRLTVL.

This chain joins TRBV5-1 and TRBJ2-5, with 10 bases fitting TRBD2. The V segment lost 3 bases and the J segment 4 bases; nucleotides outside the gene matches: 6. The CDR3 has 15 residues. The germline V gene has CDR1 SGHRS and CDR2 YFSETQ. This CDR3 reads CASSSLAGEAETQYF. The CDR3 region has the DNA TGCGCCAGCAGCTCGCTAGCGGGGGAGGCAGAGACCCAGTACTTC.

The chain carries TRBV4-1 and TRBJ2-5; 9 bases align to TRBD1. Germline V gene lookup returns CDR1 MGHRA and CDR2 YSYEKL. J lost 5 bases, V lost 4 bases, and 2 bases had no gene match. The CDR3 extends over 13 amino acids. This CDR3 is CASSRGQGETQYF. Here the CDR3 DNA reads TGCGCCAGCAGCCGGGGACAGGGCGAGACCCAGTACTTC.

CDR3 in DNA: TGTGCCAGCAGGCCGCCGGGGGGCCAGAGGACAGATACGCAGTATTTT. This gives the protein CASRPPGGQRTDTQYF. This chain joins TRBV6-1 and TRBJ2-3; a weak D match, TRBD2 (7 bases). This CDR3 has 16 residues. Trimming removed 6 bases from V and 3 bases from J, with 19 bases in between. Germline V gene sequence: CDR1 MNHNS, CDR2 SASEGT.

V gene TRBV28 combines with J gene TRBJ1-4; D is ambiguous. With 3 bases removed from V and 8 bases from J, the gap between germline ends came to 16 bases. The CDR3 spans 15 residues. Germline CDR1 reads MDHEN; CDR2 reads SYDVKM. This CDR3 is CASSFQAAPQEKLFF. In DNA form, the CDR3 reads TGTGCCAGCAGTTTCCAGGCGGCCCCCCAAGAAAAACTGTTTTTT.

The CDR3 region has the DNA TGTGCCAGCAGTTTAAGGGGCGGGCCAGCCACCGGGGAGCTGTTTTTT. Translating gives CASSLRGGPATGELFF. The chain couples TRBV12-3 or TRBV12-4 to TRBJ2-2, with D perhaps being TRBD1 or TRBD2 (5 bases each). CDR3 length: 16 amino acids. Trimming shortened V by 2 bases and J by 4 bases, and 14 bases separated the two germline ends.

This clonotype came up a few times. This chain uses TRBV7-2 with TRBJ1-5; TRBD1 matches at 9 bases. The CDR3 covers 15 residues. Germline CDR1 reads SGHTA; CDR2 reads FQGNSA. Trimming removed 4 bases from V and 6 bases from J; junction bases left unmatched: 7. The CDR3 DNA is TGTGCCAGCAGCTGGACAGGGGAGGGAGGTCAGCCCCAGCATTTT. Protein: CASSWTGEGGQPQHF.

The chain carries TRBV19 and TRBJ2-2; D possibly matches TRBD1 or TRBD2 (5 bases each). Germline lookup yields CDR1 LNHDA and CDR2 SQIVND (reference sequence). The CDR3 runs to 15 residues. V gave up 4 bases and J gave up 6 bases, with 15 bases separating them. The CDR3 nucleotides are TGTGCCAGTAGTAGACGGTCGGGGCATGCCGGGGAGCTGTTTTTT. It specifies CASSRRSGHAGELFF. The full variable domain, completed using reference TRBV19 and TRBJ2-2, is DGGITQSPKYLFRKEGQNVTLSCEQNLNHDAMYWYRQDPGQGLRLIYYSQIVNDFQKGDIAEGYSVSREKKESFPLTVTSAQKNPTAFYLCASSRRSGHAGELFFGEGSRLTVL.

This sequence joins TRBV20-1 and TRBJ1-2, with unresolved D. CDR3 length: 12 amino acids. Germline V lookup: CDR1 DFQATT, CDR2 SNEGSKA (reference sequence). CDR3 residues: CNAVTGLYGYTF. The CDR3 DNA reads as TGCAATGCAGTCACGGGCCTCTATGGCTACACCTTC.

The rearrangement joins TRBV20-1 to TRBJ2-7; 11 nucleotides align to TRBD2. Germline V gene sequence: CDR1 DFQATT, CDR2 SNEGSKA (reference sequence). The CDR3 length is 16 residues. V trimming: 6 bases; J trimming: 0 bases; junction bases outside the gene matches: 10. The CDR3 DNA follows: TGCAGTGCCGCCCTAGCGGGAGGTCCCAGCTCCTACGAGCAGTACTTC. Encoded protein: CSAALAGGPSSYEQYF.

The chain recombines TRBV4-3 with TRBJ1-6; maybe TRBD1 (6 bases). This CDR3 contains 15 residues. V was clipped by 4 bases and J by 7 bases, with 14 bases between them. Germline V lookup: CDR1 LGHNA, CDR2 YSLEER. The CDR3 region has the DNA TGCGCCAGCAGCCCCGTGGGGGGCCGGAATTCACCCCTCCACTTT. Protein sequence: CASSPVGGRNSPLHF.

This CDR3 is CASSLAQGAPPYEQYF. The CDR3 nucleotides read TGTGCCAGCAGCTTAGCCCAAGGGGCGCCCCCCTACGAGCAGTACTTC. The chain couples TRBV7-8 to TRBJ2-7, with a weak D call TRBD1 (5 bases). With 0 bases removed from V and 2 bases from J, the gap between germline ends came to 14 bases. In germline, CDR1 is SGHVS, CDR2 FQNEAQ. CDR3 length equals 16 residues.

The chain employs TRBV4-2 and TRBJ1-6; 11 bases are shared with TRBD1. Germline-derived CDR1 and CDR2 are LGHNA and YNFKEQ. The junction had 3 bases not matched to a gene; V was cut back by 0 bases and J by 8 bases. The CDR3 is made up of 16 amino acids. The CDR3 region has the DNA TGTGCCAGCAGCCAAGACCGGACAGGGGGCTATTCACCCCTCCACTTT. Translated: CASSQDRTGGYSPLHF.

V usage is TRBV25-1 and J usage is TRBJ1-5; D remains unclear. Germline lookup yields CDR1 MGHDK and CDR2 SYGVNS. The length of the CDR3 is 12 residues. Trimming took off 4 bases at V and 4 bases at J, with 5 bases between the two ends. CDR3 region: CASSADNQPQHF. Here the CDR3 DNA reads TGTGCCAGCAGTGCAGATAATCAGCCCCAGCATTTT.